The T cell receptor (beta chain) under discussion was sequenced for a study of CD8 T cells in Susac syndrome. Reverse transcription of roughly 0.45 to 1 ug RNA was carried out with random hexamers. TCRdb called the immunoSEQ multiplex PCR reads again in MiXCR, with one record for every CDR3 protein. The repertoire consists of some 130,000 distinct CDR3 sequences, with about 95% occurring once and the leading ten covering around 0.12%. Healthy donors constituted the controls, which were matched for age and sex. The CD8+ and CD4+ T cells were isolated magnetically using a negative isolation approach, whereas the TEMRA cells were enriched by FACS. Germline loops: CDR1 LNHDA, CDR2 SQIVND (reference sequence). This CDR3 has 15 amino acids. V lost 3 bases and J lost 6, with 15 bases in between.

The receptor comes from a human donor in good health. The V call is TRBV19, the J call TRBJ2-1, with D possibly being TRBD1 or TRBD2 (6 bases each). Sequenced material: CD4+ T cells from PBMCs. The CDR3 DNA follows: TGTGCCAGTAGTATCGGGGGCCTAGTACGCAATGAGCAGTTCTTC. This codes for CASSIGGLVRNEQFF.